A single sample is the source of the 25 T cell receptor beta chains below, sequenced in a study of OX40 agonist ivuxolimab in advanced cancers. Clones were read by immunoSEQ multiplex PCR, and TCRdb kept only the in-frame ones, dropping some. The sample yields 60,000 to 75,000 clones, roughly 89% seen once. The sequencing used CD4+ or CD8+ T cells sorted from blood, collected in a trial of the OX40 agonist ivuxolimab. The receptors shown here come from an adult with an advanced solid tumor such as melanoma, head and neck, liver or kidney cancer.

The rearrangement joins TRBV12-5 to TRBJ2-7; tentative D call: TRBD2 (5 bases). Germline assignment: CDR1 LGHNT and CDR2 FRNRAP. V dropped 6 bases and J dropped 10 bases, with 16 bases sitting between them. This CDR3 region has 12 residues. The CDR3 protein is CASGPHLGVQYF. In nucleotides, the CDR3 is TGTGCTAGTGGACCACACCTCGGGGTCCAGTACTTC.

The V and J genes are TRBV6-1 and TRBJ1-2; D possibly corresponds to TRBD1 (6 bases). Germline assignment: CDR1 MNHNS and CDR2 SASEGT. CDR3 length equals 16 residues. V lost 2 bases to trimming and J lost 8 bases, with 21 bases between them. The CDR3 DNA reads TGTGCCAGCAGTGAATTGGGGGCAGGTGAGGTGAAAGGCTACACCTTC. Protein: CASSELGAGEVKGYTF.

The V and J genes are TRBV27 and TRBJ2-7; the D is unclear. Germline V CDR1 and CDR2: MNHEY, SMNVEV (reference sequence). Trimming took 6 bases from V and 9 from J, leaving 18 bases between them. The CDR3 covers 13 residues. CDR3 in amino acids: CASSRDSSPRQYF. The DNA of the CDR3 is TGTGCCAGCAGCCGAGACTCCTCACCTAGGCAGTACTTC.

The genes are TRBV19 and TRBJ2-7, with unresolved D. The CDR3 runs 13 residues. Germline CDR1 and CDR2: LNHDA and SQIVND (reference sequence). Trimming took off 6 bases at V and 2 bases at J, with 11 bases between the two ends. Here the CDR3 reads CASSKAVAYEQYF. The DNA of the CDR3 is TGTGCCAGTAGCAAGGCGGTGGCCTACGAGCAGTACTTC.

This chain connects TRBV18 to TRBJ2-5, with D possibly being TRBD2 (5 bases). Germline CDR1 is KGHSH and CDR2 is LQKENI. V dropped 3 bases and J dropped 3 bases, with 20 bases sitting between them. The CDR3 extends over 17 amino acids. Here the CDR3 reads CASSPSRTGGPKETQYF. DNA of the CDR3: TGTGCCAGCTCACCCTCACGGACTGGCGGACCTAAAGAGACCCAGTACTTC.

The chain combines TRBV29-1 with TRBJ2-1; D is undetermined. The length of the CDR3 is 10 residues. The germline V and J ends were trimmed by 7 bases and 5 bases, with 6 bases remaining between them. Germline loops: CDR1 SQVTM, CDR2 ANQGSEA. The CDR3 region is CSGSHNEQFF. The CDR3 region has the DNA TGCAGCGGGTCCCACAATGAGCAGTTCTTC.

The CDR3 DNA sequence: TGTGCCAGCAGCTCGGGACAGGGAGCGGGCAATGAGCAGTTCTTC. This translates into CASSSGQGAGNEQFF. The rearrangement links TRBV11-3 to TRBJ2-1, with TRBD1 matching over 9 bases. The V gene end was trimmed by 4 bases and the J gene end by 6 bases; junction bases not matched to a gene: 7. The CDR3 has 15 residues. Looked up from germline, CDR1 is SGHNT and CDR2 is YENEEA.

The rearrangement uses TRBV5-4 and TRBJ2-2, with 8 nucleotides matching TRBD1. The ends lost 4 bases at V and 4 bases at J; junction bases unmatched: 9. The CDR3 runs 16 residues. CDR1 SGHNT and CDR2 YYREEE come from the germline V gene (reference sequence). Here the CDR3 DNA reads TGTGCCAGCAGCGAACACAGGGGGACGGGCACCGGGGAGCTGTTTTTT. It encodes CASSEHRGTGTGELFF.

V usage is TRBV7-9 and J usage is TRBJ2-3, with D possibly being TRBD1 (6 bases). Germline V lookup: CDR1 SEHNR, CDR2 FQNEAQ (reference sequence). V lost 5 bases and J 7 bases, leaving 16 bases between the germline ends. The CDR3 has 14 amino acids. The DNA of the CDR3 is TGTGCCAGCAGCCCTCCCGATAGGGGGAATACGCAGTATTTT. Translated: CASSPPDRGNTQYF.

The chain employs TRBV6-5 and TRBJ1-2; TRBD1 matches 9 bases. Trimming removed 7 bases from V and 7 bases from J; junction bases left unmatched: 7. This CDR3 has 13 residues. Germline CDR1 reads MNHEY; CDR2 reads SVGAGI. The CDR3 coding sequence is TGTGCCAGCACCAAGGGACAGGGAGGTGGCTACACCTTC. This encodes CASTKGQGGGYTF.

This chain joins TRBV9 and TRBJ2-7, with 10 nucleotides matching TRBD1. The CDR3 contains 15 residues. Germline values: CDR1 SGDLS, CDR2 YYNGEE. Germline trimming cut 1 base from V and 3 bases from J; bases unmatched to any gene: 4. The CDR3 protein is CASSVTGTGDYEQYF. CDR3 nucleotide sequence: TGTGCCAGCAGCGTAACCGGGACAGGGGACTACGAGCAGTACTTC.

The V gene is TRBV7-2, the J gene TRBJ2-3; D unclear. The CDR3 consists of 15 residues. Germline CDR1 reads SGHTA; CDR2 reads FQGNSA. V was pared by 2 bases and J by 2 bases, with 11 bases between. In DNA form, the CDR3 reads TGTGCCAGCAGCTTAACCCGTGTTGACACAGATACGCAGTATTTT. It yields the protein CASSLTRVDTDTQYF.

In this sample, this clone turned up once. J is TRBJ2-7 and V is TRBV20-1; TRBD2 might be the D (5 bases). Germline V gene lookup returns CDR1 DFQATT and CDR2 SNEGSKA (reference sequence). Trimming removed 7 bases at V and 3 bases at J, with 10 bases between. There are 11 residues in the CDR3. The CDR3 nucleotides read TGCAGTGGAGCAGGAGGCTACGAGCAGTACTTC. Its translation is CSGAGGYEQYF.

The chain links TRBV2 to TRBJ2-2; 8 nucleotides line up with TRBD1. This CDR3 spans 15 amino acids. Looked up from germline, CDR1 is SNHLY and CDR2 is FYNNEI. Germline trimming cut 6 bases from V and 4 bases from J; bases unmatched to any gene: 7. The CDR3 DNA sequence: TGTGCCAGCAGCCCCGGGACAGGCATCACCGGGGAGCTGTTTTTT. Translation: CASSPGTGITGELFF.

V and J are TRBV5-1 and TRBJ1-6, with unresolved D. The germline V gene has CDR1 SGHRS and CDR2 YFSETQ. V was cut by 3 bases and J by 6 bases, with 13 bases left in between. The CDR3 runs 15 residues. This CDR3 reads CASSYSSEINSPLHF. The CDR3 DNA is TGCGCCAGCAGCTATTCCAGTGAAATTAATTCACCCCTCCACTTT.

The chain is built from TRBV11-3 and TRBJ2-1, with 13 bases fitting TRBD2. The CDR3 totals 17 residues. The germline CDR1 and CDR2 sequences are SGHNT and YENEEA. V was clipped by 5 bases and J by 7 bases; unmatched bases: 11. This chain's CDR3 is CASSPNLGLAGENEQFF. In nucleotides, the CDR3 is TGTGCCAGCAGCCCGAATCTCGGACTAGCGGGAGAGAATGAGCAGTTCTTC.

V and J are TRBV7-6 and TRBJ2-1; TRBD2 is a possible D gene (5 bases). V was pared by 3 bases and J by 6 bases, with 12 bases between. This CDR3 spans 14 amino acids. Germline CDR1 and CDR2: SGHVS and FNYEAQ. CDR3 in amino acids: CASSLWSRGNEQFF. The DNA for the CDR3 is TGTGCCAGCAGCTTGTGGAGTCGGGGCAATGAGCAGTTCTTC.

CDR3 region: CASSQISGRPGDTQYF. The CDR3 DNA reads TGTGCCAGCAGCCAGATTAGCGGGAGGCCCGGCGATACGCAGTATTTT. The gene calls are TRBV7-3 and TRBJ2-3; 10 nucleotides align to TRBD2. Unmatched junction bases numbered 11, after V lost 5 bases and J lost 6 bases. The germline V gene has CDR1 SGHTA and CDR2 FQGTGA. There are 16 residues in the CDR3.

This chain connects TRBV28 to TRBJ2-1, with 10 nucleotides matching TRBD2. Germline V gene sequence: CDR1 MDHEN, CDR2 SYDVKM. V gave up 4 bases and J gave up 7 bases; unmatched junction bases: 10. There are 16 residues in the CDR3. CDR3 amino acids: CASSSKAASGRNEQFF. The DNA for the CDR3 is TGTGCCAGCAGTTCCAAAGCGGCTAGCGGGAGAAATGAGCAGTTCTTC.

The rearrangement links TRBV9 to TRBJ2-1, with D perhaps being TRBD1 or TRBD2 (7 bases each). The length of the CDR3 is 19 residues. In germline, CDR1 is SGDLS, CDR2 YYNGEE. The V gene lost 2 bases and the J gene lost 4 bases, with 25 bases spanning the gap. The chain's CDR3 is CASSVPEGAAGLPYNEQFF. The CDR3 nucleotides are TGTGCCAGCAGCGTTCCGGAGGGGGCCGCGGGACTACCTTACAATGAGCAGTTCTTC.

The chain's CDR3 is CASSLGVSGNTIYF. The CDR3 coding sequence is TGTGCCAGCAGCTTAGGAGTCTCTGGAAACACCATATATTTT. The rearrangement uses TRBV11-3 and TRBJ1-3; D remains ambiguous. Per the germline V gene, CDR1 is SGHNT and CDR2 is YENEEA. The CDR3 sequence is 14 residues long. The ends were cut back, 1 base at V and 0 bases at J, with 4 bases in the middle.

This chain joins TRBV5-8 and TRBJ1-2; 9 bases agree with TRBD1. Trimming took 5 bases from V and 5 from J; bases not matched to a gene: 7. This CDR3 comprises 14 residues. Germline V gene data show CDR1 as SGHTS and CDR2 as YDEGEE. The CDR3 DNA follows: TGTGCCAGCAGACGCACAGGGGGCGGGTATGGCTACACCTTC. It yields the protein CASRRTGGGYGYTF.

Turning to this clone: Relative to the germline gene, one junction end is altered; a read error may explain this. The gene calls are TRBV27 and TRBJ2-1; 9 nucleotides line up with TRBD2. CDR3 length: 15 residues. Germline V gives CDR1 MNHEY, CDR2 SMNVEV (reference sequence). CDR3 DNA sequence: TGTGCCGGCAGTTTAATGCTAGCGGGGTCAAATGAGCAGTTCTTC. It yields the protein CAGSLMLAGSNEQFF.

The chain links TRBV4-3 to TRBJ2-1; the D gene could be TRBD1 or TRBD2 (5 bases each). Germline lookup yields CDR1 LGHNA and CDR2 YSLEER. Trimming shortened V by 3 bases and J by 5 bases, and 14 bases separated the two germline ends. The CDR3 contains 15 residues. Written as DNA, the CDR3 is TGCGCCAGCAGCCAGAGGGGATTGGGGCACAATGAGCAGTTCTTC. This codes for CASSQRGLGHNEQFF.

The chain employs TRBV19 and TRBJ2-5, with 8 bases that match TRBD1. The CDR3 runs to 15 residues. CDR1 is LNHDA, CDR2 SQIVND, per germline (reference sequence). V lost 5 bases, J lost 4 bases, and 9 bases stayed unmatched. The DNA of the CDR3 is TGTGCCAGTAGTGAGACAGGGGCCCGGGGAGAGACCCAGTACTTC. Translated, it gives CASSETGARGETQYF.